This T cell receptor (beta chain) was retrieved from a study of blood T cell repertoires in COVID-19. Looking at the study overall: Samples taken during acute and convalescent COVID-19 were collected in the United States, Italy and Spain. From T cells, B-cell-depleted T cells, or PBMCs came the material, which was cDNA or gDNA.

Authors' analysis steps: Reference gene primer amplification yielded estimated nucleated cell counts. The table came from immunoSEQ multiplex PCR; TCRdb's copy has only in-frame clones and leaves some out. Clone size and V and J calls were adopted from that table, with D and trimming inferred from the DNA. The data show over 75,000 clones, approximately 88% seen once. CDR3 length: 15 amino acids. Germline lookup yields CDR1 SGHKS and CDR2 YYEKEE (reference sequence). The junction had 12 bases not matched to a gene; V was cut back by 6 bases and J by 5 bases. The sequenced material came from peripheral blood. This sequence originates from a woman older than 75 with active or convalescent COVID-19. This chain joins TRBV5-5 and TRBJ2-7; 9 positions agree with TRBD1. The CDR3 loop is CASTNSPGQGHEQYF. The CDR3 nucleotides read TGTGCCAGCACCAACAGTCCGGGACAGGGCCACGAGCAGTACTTC.